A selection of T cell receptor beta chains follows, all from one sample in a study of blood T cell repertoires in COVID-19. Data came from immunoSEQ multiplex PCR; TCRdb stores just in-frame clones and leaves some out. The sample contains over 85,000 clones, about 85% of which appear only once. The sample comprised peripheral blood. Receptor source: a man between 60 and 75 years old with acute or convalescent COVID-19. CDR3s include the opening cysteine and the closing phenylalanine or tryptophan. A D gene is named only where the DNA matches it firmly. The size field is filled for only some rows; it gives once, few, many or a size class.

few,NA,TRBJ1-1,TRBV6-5,TGTGCCAGCAGTTACCCTGGGCAAGCTGAAGCTTTCTTT,CASSYPGQAEAFF
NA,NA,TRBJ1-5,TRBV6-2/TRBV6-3,TGTGCCAGCAGTTCCAGCAGGGGAGGGAGTCAGCCCCAGCATTTT,CASSSSRGGSQPQHF
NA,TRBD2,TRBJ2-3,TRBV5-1,TGCGCCAGCAGCTTCGGCGGGGGGAGCACAGATACGCAGTATTTT,CASSFGGGSTDTQYF
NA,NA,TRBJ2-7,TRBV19,TGTGCCAGTAGTCGCGGGGGCCAGTTTGAGCAGTACTTC,CASSRGGQFEQYF
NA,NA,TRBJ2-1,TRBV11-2,TGTGCCAGCAGCTCCCCCGAGGCTCGCTCCTACAATGAGCAGTTCTTC,CASSSPEARSYNEQFF
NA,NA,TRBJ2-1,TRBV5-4,TGTGCCAGCAGCTCCTCCGGCGGCCGCTCCTACAATGAGCAGTTCTTC,CASSSSGGRSYNEQFF
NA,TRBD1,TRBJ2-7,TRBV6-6,TGTGCCAGCAGACCCGGGACAGGGGCGGGAGAGCAGTACTTC,CASRPGTGAGEQYF
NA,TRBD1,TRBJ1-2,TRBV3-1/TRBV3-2,TGTGCCAGCAGCCAAGTCAGGGGGCGAGTCCACACCTTC,CASSQVRGRVHTF
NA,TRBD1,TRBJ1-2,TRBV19,TGTGCCAGTAGTCCCGACAGGGCCTATGGCTACACCTTC,CASSPDRAYGYTF
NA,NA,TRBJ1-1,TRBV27,TGTGCCAGCAGTTTTTACACCGCGGGGCGTCCGAACACTGAAGCTTTCTTT,CASSFYTAGRPNTEAFF
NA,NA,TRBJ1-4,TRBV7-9,TGTGCCAGCAGCTACTCTCAGGTTTATGAAAAACTGTTTTTT,CASSYSQVYEKLFF
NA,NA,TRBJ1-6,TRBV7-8,TGTGCCAGCAGCCGGGCAGCGGGGTCACCCCTCCACTTT,CASSRAAGSPLHF
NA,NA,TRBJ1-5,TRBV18,TGTGCCAGCTCACTGCAGGGATGGAGTCAGCCCCAGCATTTT,CASSLQGWSQPQHF
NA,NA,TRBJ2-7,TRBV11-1,TGTGCCAGCAGCTTAACTCGGACAGAGATCTACGAGCAGTACTTC,CASSLTRTEIYEQYF
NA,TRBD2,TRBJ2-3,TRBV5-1,TGCGCCAGCAGCTTGGGTTCTAGCGGGGGGGCCGGAGATACGCAGTATTTT,CASSLGSSGGAGDTQYF
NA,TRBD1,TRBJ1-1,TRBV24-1,TGTGCCACCAGTGACCCGGGACAGCTTAACACTGAAGCTTTCTTT,CATSDPGQLNTEAFF
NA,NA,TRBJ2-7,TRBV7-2,TGTGCCAGCAGCTCCCCTCCTAGTCGGGAGCAGTACTTC,CASSSPPSREQYF
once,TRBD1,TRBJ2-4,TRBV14,TGTGCCAGCAGCCAAGAGGGCACTCTCTCAGGGACAGGGGCATTGTTCTCGAAAAACATTCAGTACTTC,CASSQEGTLSGTGALFSKNIQYF
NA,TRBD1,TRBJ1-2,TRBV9,TGTGCCAGCAGCGTACAAACAGGGGGCGCGGGTTTCTATGGCTACACCTTC,CASSVQTGGAGFYGYTF
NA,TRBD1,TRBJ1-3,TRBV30,TGTGCCTGGGGACAGGGGGGCACTGGAAACACCATATATTTT,CAWGQGGTGNTIYF
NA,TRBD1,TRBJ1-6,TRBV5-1,TGCGCCAGCAGCCAAAGCGGACAGGGAGGATCACCCCTCCACTTT,CASSQSGQGGSPLHF
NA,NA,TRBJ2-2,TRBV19,TGTGCCAGTAGTATTGTCTCCAGGCTCATTAATAACGCCGGGGAGCTGTTTTTT,CASSIVSRLINNAGELFF
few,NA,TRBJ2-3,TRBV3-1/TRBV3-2,TGTGCCAGCAGCCAACCAGGGGGAGGTACGCAGTATTTT,CASSQPGGGTQYF
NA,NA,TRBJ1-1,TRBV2,TGTGCCAGCATTGTTGGAGGGTCTGACACTGAAGCTTTCTTT,CASIVGGSDTEAFF
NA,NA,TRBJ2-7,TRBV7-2,TGTGCCAGCAGCTTAGAAACATTTACCTACGAGCAGTACTTC,CASSLETFTYEQYF
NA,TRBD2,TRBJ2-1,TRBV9,TGTGCCAGCAGCGTGACTAGCGGGAGCTACAATGAGCAGTTCTTC,CASSVTSGSYNEQFF
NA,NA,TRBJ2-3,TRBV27,TGTGCCAGCAGGCGTTGGGACTGGGAGTCTTCAGATACGCAGTATTTT,CASRRWDWESSDTQYF
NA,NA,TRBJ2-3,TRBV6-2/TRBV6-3,TGTGCCAGCAGTGCGGCGGGAAGCTATACAGATACGCAGTATTTT,CASSAAGSYTDTQYF
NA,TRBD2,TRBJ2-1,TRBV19,TGTGCCACCACAGGGACTAGCAGATACAATGAGCAGTTCTTC,CATTGTSRYNEQFF
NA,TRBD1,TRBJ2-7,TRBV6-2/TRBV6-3,TGTGCCAGCAGTTACTCCGAGGGGGCACAGTACTTC,CASSYSEGAQYF
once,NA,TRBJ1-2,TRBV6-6,TGTGCCAGCAGTTATGTCGGGGGTACTTATGGCTACACCTTC,CASSYVGGTYGYTF